These 9 T cell receptor beta chains came from one sample sequenced in a study of brain T cells in children with intractable seizures. As for time point: blood from clinic visit 5 months post-surgery; TSC patient then seizure free. Profiling relied on immunoSEQ multiplex PCR, and the TCRdb table lists in-frame clones only, not all of them. The table includes under 400,000 clones, 93% detected once. The specimen was peripheral blood, collected 4 to 5 months after surgery. These receptors were taken from a boy younger than two with tuberous sclerosis and intractable seizures.

J is TRBJ1-1 and V is TRBV7-9, with 8 bases matching TRBD1. This CDR3 has 13 amino acids. V dropped 4 bases and J dropped 11; count of bases not matched to a gene: 9. Germline V gene data show CDR1 as SEHNR and CDR2 as FQNEAQ (reference sequence). CDR3 amino acids: CASSSDREREAFF. The CDR3 DNA reads TGTGCCAGCAGCTCGGACAGGGAAAGAGAGGCTTTCTTT.

The chain combines TRBV28 with TRBJ2-7; 11 positions match TRBD2. Germline V lookup: CDR1 MDHEN, CDR2 SYDVKM. This CDR3 has 15 amino acids. The junction had 8 bases not matched to a gene; V was cut back by 4 bases and J by 6 bases. The CDR3 DNA reads TGTGCCAGCAGTTCCCCCACTAGCGGGGGTACCGAGCAGTACTTC. Its translation is CASSSPTSGGTEQYF.

The CDR3 bases are TGTGCCAGTAGTACGGACGTAATTGGGGAGCTGTTTTTT. Protein sequence: CASSTDVIGELFF. The chain has TRBV19 and TRBJ2-2, with D unclear. The length of the CDR3 is 13 residues. The V end lost 4 bases, the J end lost 8 bases, and 11 bases lay between the germline ends. The germline V gene has CDR1 LNHDA and CDR2 SQIVND (reference sequence).

The rearrangement joins TRBV6-6 to TRBJ2-7; either TRBD1 or TRBD2 may fit D (5 bases each). CDR3 length: 14 amino acids. Trimming cost V 4 bases and J 3 bases, with 13 bases left between them. Germline CDR1 is MNHNY and CDR2 is SVGAGI (reference sequence). DNA of the CDR3: TGTGCCAGCAGTTTTGGGACCGATATCTACGAGCAGTACTTC. Translation: CASSFGTDIYEQYF.

The V call is TRBV5-6, the J call TRBJ2-7; D ambiguous. The CDR3 is made up of 14 amino acids. Germline lookup yields CDR1 SGHDT and CDR2 YYEEEE. V lost 0 bases to trimming and J lost 7 bases, with 14 bases between them. The CDR3 bases are TGTGCCAGCAGCTTGGATTCAGTAGAAAGAGAGCAGTACTTC. Translation: CASSLDSVEREQYF. The full variable domain, its missing parts supplied by reference TRBV5-6 and TRBJ2-7, is DAGVTQSPTHLIKTRGQQVTLRCSPKSGHDTVSWYQQALGQGPQFIFQYYEEEERQRGNFPDRFSGHQFPNYSSELNVNALLLGDSALYLCASSLDSVEREQYFGPGTRLTVT.

The chain carries TRBV6-5 and TRBJ2-1; D assignment may be TRBD1 or TRBD2 (5 bases each). Germline V CDR1 and CDR2: MNHEY, SVGAGI. The germline V and J ends were trimmed by 3 bases and 7 bases, with 13 bases remaining between them. This CDR3 contains 14 residues. The CDR3 reads CASSYRGARNEQFF. CDR3 in DNA: TGTGCCAGCAGTTATAGGGGAGCAAGGAATGAGCAGTTCTTC.

The V gene is TRBV19, the J gene TRBJ2-1; 8 bases are a match to TRBD2. J lost 5 bases, V lost 7 bases, and 13 bases had no gene match. Germline CDR1 is LNHDA and CDR2 is SQIVND (reference sequence). CDR3 length equals 16 residues. CDR3 in amino acids: CASTEDGGDYNNEQFF. The CDR3 DNA reads as TGTGCCAGTACCGAAGACGGGGGGGACTATAACAATGAGCAGTTCTTC.

The V gene is TRBV2, the J gene TRBJ1-5; D possibly corresponds to TRBD1 (5 bases). Trimming removed 6 bases at V and 7 bases at J, with 16 bases between. Germline values: CDR1 SNHLY, CDR2 FYNNEI. This CDR3 is built from 14 residues. The CDR3 sequence is CASRAQGTGQPQHF. The CDR3 region has the DNA TGTGCCAGCAGGGCCCAAGGGACGGGCCAGCCCCAGCATTTT.

The chain is built from TRBV6-5 and TRBJ2-2; no clear D. This CDR3 spans 15 amino acids. Germline V CDR1 and CDR2: MNHEY, SVGAGI. Trimming pared 4 bases from V and 1 base from J, leaving 10 bases between. The CDR3 spells CASSSPGRNTGELFF. The CDR3, as DNA: TGTGCCAGCAGTTCTCCCGGAAGGAACACCGGGGAGCTGTTTTTT.